Each of the 8 T cell receptor beta chains below was sequenced from the same sample in a study of blood T cell repertoires in COVID-19. Produced via immunoSEQ multiplex PCR; TCRdb's table is partial and in-frame only. The data hold 150,000 to 250,000 clones, with around 80% observed a single time. Sequencing was carried out using peripheral blood. The origin of the receptors is a human donor with acute or convalescent COVID-19. The donor label of this sample is uncertain.

The rearrangement uses TRBV5-1 and TRBJ1-1, with D possibly matching TRBD1 (6 bases). In germline, CDR1 is SGHRS, CDR2 YFSETQ. The CDR3 sequence is 14 residues long. Deletions cut 3 bases from V and 0 bases from J, with 9 bases between. The CDR3 is CASSSDRLNTEAFF. The DNA for the CDR3 is TGCGCCAGCAGCTCGGACAGATTGAACACTGAAGCTTTCTTT.

The V and J genes are TRBV3-1 (or the pseudogene TRBV3-2) and TRBJ2-7; 12 positions agree with TRBD2. The CDR3 has 15 amino acids. The V and J ends lost 6 bases and 6 bases, in that order; junction bases with no gene match: 9. Per the germline V gene, CDR1 is LGHDT and CDR2 is YNNKEL (reference sequence). Here the CDR3 reads CASSPEGLAGTEQYF. The CDR3 bases are TGTGCCAGCAGTCCCGAGGGACTAGCGGGTACCGAGCAGTACTTC.

The chain combines TRBV7-3 with TRBJ2-1; D is possibly TRBD1 (5 bases). The CDR3 contains 15 residues. V lost 6 bases to trimming and J lost 1 base, with 13 bases between them. Germline CDR1 is SGHTA and CDR2 is FQGTGA. CDR3 sequence (DNA): TGTGCCAGCAGTCCCCAGACAGCGTCCTACAATGAGCAGTTCTTC. Protein sequence: CASSPQTASYNEQFF.

The chain employs TRBV19 and TRBJ1-5, with 7 bases fitting TRBD1. The CDR3 has 14 amino acids. Germline CDR1 is LNHDA and CDR2 is SQIVND (reference sequence). V was clipped by 1 base and J by 5 bases; unmatched bases: 2. The CDR3 is CASSIGTGYQPQHF. CDR3 nucleotide sequence: TGTGCCAGTAGTATAGGGACAGGCTATCAGCCCCAGCATTTT.

The chain is built from TRBV5-1 and TRBJ1-3; the match to TRBD1 covers 8 bases. Trimming removed 3 bases from V and 5 bases from J; junction bases left unmatched: 10. From germline, CDR1 is SGHRS and CDR2 YFSETQ. The CDR3 spans 16 residues. In DNA, the CDR3 is TGCGCCAGCAGCTGGGGGTCCGGACAGGGCCGAAACACCATATATTTT. It codes for CASSWGSGQGRNTIYF. Full variable domain (remainder filled in from reference TRBV5-1 and TRBJ1-3): KAGVTQTPRYLIKTRGQQVTLSCSPISGHRSVSWYQQTPGQGLQFLFEYFSETQRNKGNFPGRFSGRQFSNSRSEMNVSTLELGDSALYLCASSWGSGQGRNTIYFGEGSWLTVV.

V and J are TRBV30 and TRBJ1-6, with D perhaps matching TRBD1 (5 bases). CDR1 and CDR2 from the germline V gene are GTSNPN and SVGIG (reference sequence). V lost 5 bases and J lost 7, with 12 bases in between. The CDR3 is 13 residues long. The CDR3, as DNA: TGTGCCTGGCATACAGGAGCCAATTCACCCCTCCACTTT. This sequence encodes CAWHTGANSPLHF.

This clone showed up many times. The V gene is TRBV2, the J gene TRBJ2-7; D is possibly TRBD2 (6 bases). Germline loops: CDR1 SNHLY, CDR2 FYNNEI. The CDR3 totals 13 residues. Trimming pared 6 bases from V and 7 bases from J, leaving 16 bases between. CDR3 in amino acids: CASSLGGNYEQYF. DNA of the CDR3: TGTGCCAGCAGCCTCGGAGGGAACTATGAGCAGTACTTC.

As regards this clone: Other DNA sequences in the same sample also yield this CDR3. This chain joins TRBV12-3 or TRBV12-4 and TRBJ1-2; perhaps TRBD1 as D (5 bases). There are 13 residues in the CDR3. Trimming removed 1 base at V and 7 bases at J, with 10 bases between. The CDR3 sequence is CASSLVRVGGYTF. CDR3 DNA sequence: TGTGCCAGCAGTTTAGTCAGGGTTGGTGGCTACACCTTC.